The present entry profiles one T cell receptor beta chain with its context. Its antigen is not identified. This record comes from a study of cytomegalovirus exposure and HLA in healthy donors. On the study more broadly: Some 200 million T cells yielded some 120 million unique TCR beta sequences in earlier analysis. Study outcomes and limitations: Across HLA loci, a later analysis found differing TCR association rates, with DRB1 most and HLA-C fewest.

Primers: 60 Vbeta forward and 13 Jbeta reverse. Original handling: The authors later counted 75 million to 90 million unique TCR beta chains, roughly 10 million of them shared. The data were produced by immunoSEQ multiplex PCR, yet TCRdb's version contains in-frame clones alone and is incomplete. V and J calls and clone size follow that table, whereas D and trimming were derived from the DNA. The sample lists some 180,000 clones, roughly 80% occurring once. Germline V gene sequence: CDR1 MNHEY, CDR2 SMNVEV (reference sequence). This CDR3 is built from 12 residues. This receptor was taken from a man aged 35 to 55 in good health and CMV-seronegative. The source material was PBMCs. The chain links TRBV27 to TRBJ2-7, with a tentative D call TRBD1 (5 bases). Judging by the DNA end, TRBJ2-1 fits better; the J call may be wrong. The CDR3 region has the DNA TGTGCCAGCATTGGGGCCGTCAATGAGCAGTTCTTC. Protein sequence: CASIGAVNEQFF.